This record covers a single T cell receptor (beta chain). These data belong to a study of technical replicates of blood from a few donors. Germline CDR1 and CDR2: MNHNY and SVGAGI (reference sequence). The ends were cut back, 6 bases at V and 0 bases at J, with 17 bases in the middle. The CDR3 is 16 residues long. Clones were read by immunoSEQ multiplex PCR, and TCRdb kept only the in-frame ones, dropping some. The top ten hold roughly 0.4% of the sample, which has tens of thousands of clones, about nine tenths seen once. The TCR sequence derives from a human donor in good health. This chain joins TRBV6-6 and TRBJ1-1; D possibly corresponds to TRBD1 (5 bases). Sequenced material: T cells isolated from PBMCs. CDR3 region: CASRRLQEPMNTEAFF. As DNA, the CDR3 is TGTGCCAGCAGGAGGTTACAGGAACCCATGAACACTGAAGCTTTCTTT.